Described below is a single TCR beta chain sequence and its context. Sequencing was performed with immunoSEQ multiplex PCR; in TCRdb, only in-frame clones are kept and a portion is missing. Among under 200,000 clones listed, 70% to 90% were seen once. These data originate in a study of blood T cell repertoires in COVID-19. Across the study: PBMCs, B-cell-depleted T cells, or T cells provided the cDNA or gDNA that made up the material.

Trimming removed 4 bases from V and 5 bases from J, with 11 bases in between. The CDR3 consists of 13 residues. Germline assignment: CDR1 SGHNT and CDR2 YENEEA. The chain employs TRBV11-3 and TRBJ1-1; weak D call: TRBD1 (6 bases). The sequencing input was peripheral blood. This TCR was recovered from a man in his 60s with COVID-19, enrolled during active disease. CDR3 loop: CASSSLRGTEAFF. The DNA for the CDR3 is TGTGCCAGCAGCTCCTTAAGGGGGACTGAAGCTTTCTTT.